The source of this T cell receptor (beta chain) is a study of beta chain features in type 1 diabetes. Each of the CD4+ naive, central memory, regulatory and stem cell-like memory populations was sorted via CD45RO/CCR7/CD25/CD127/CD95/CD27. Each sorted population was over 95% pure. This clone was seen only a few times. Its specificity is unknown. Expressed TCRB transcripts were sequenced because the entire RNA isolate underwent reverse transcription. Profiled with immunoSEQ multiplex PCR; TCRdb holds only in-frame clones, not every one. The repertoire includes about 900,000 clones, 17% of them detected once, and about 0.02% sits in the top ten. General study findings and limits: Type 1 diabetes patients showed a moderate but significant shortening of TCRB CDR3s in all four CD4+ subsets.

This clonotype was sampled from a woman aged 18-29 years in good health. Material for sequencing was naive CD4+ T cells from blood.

This chain's CDR3 is CASSYRGLTGELFF. CDR3 DNA sequence: TGTGCCAGCAGTTACAGGGGGCTCACCGGGGAGCTGTTTTTT. V is TRBV6-5 and J is TRBJ2-2; 7 nucleotides line up with TRBD1. Germline values: CDR1 MNHEY, CDR2 SVGAGI. The CDR3 has 14 amino acids. With 2 bases clipped from V and 4 bases from J, the junction kept 1 base outside the gene matches.